The text below deals with one TCR beta chain. What it binds is unknown. Deletions cut 2 bases from V and 2 bases from J, with 13 bases between. The length of the CDR3 is 16 residues. Germline values: CDR1 SGHTA, CDR2 FQGNSA. TCRdb keeps only in-frame clones here, not all; method: immunoSEQ multiplex PCR. Among some 100,000 clones listed, approximately 92% were seen once. This record comes from a study of siplizumab effects on memory and regulatory T cells. General observations from the study: The authors did not confirm suppressive function in proliferating Tregs from siplizumab cultures. Unstimulated subsets contained matches for only a minor fraction of alloreactive clones.

The rearrangement joins TRBV7-2 to TRBJ2-1; D is unresolved. This TCR was recovered from a human donor in good health. Sequencing input: non-Treg CD4+ T cells sorted from blood. The chain's CDR3 is CASSLKGLGTYNEQFF. The CDR3 DNA reads as TGTGCCAGCAGCTTAAAAGGGTTAGGTACCTACAATGAGCAGTTCTTC.